This TCR beta chain came from a study of Ad26.COV2.S vaccination and SARS-CoV-2 variants (dated by TCRdb to the early 2020s). General notes on the study: Donors in the vaccine arm were drawn from COV1001, a phase I-IIa trial of Ad26.COV2.S in healthy adults that was multicentre, randomized, double-blind and placebo-controlled. Participants in the trial were split at random into five groups of five each, receiving low-dose or high-dose Ad26.COV2.S once or twice, or else placebo on both occasions. Blinding of investigators to trial group allocation was maintained during experiments and outcome assessment. TCRbeta repertoire sequencing served as the tool for gauging how specific and how broad the SARS-CoV-2-reactive T cell receptors were following Ad26.COV2.S vaccination. The TCR-sequenced set comprised roughly 30 samples: approximately 20 Ad26.COV2.S vaccine recipients, 5 placebo recipients and 8 SARS-CoV-2 convalescent individuals. Ad26.COV2.S was administered intramuscularly at 5 x 10^10 or 1 x 10^11 viral particles, either as a single shot or as two shots given 56 days apart. The paper's findings and limits, for the study overall: Spike-specific TCR breadth was higher in Ad26.COV2.S recipients than in placebo recipients (P = 0.0014). The authors noted that the TCR breadth and depth analyses may have underestimated total T cell responses. Vaccine and placebo recipients had comparable non-spike TCR breadth, which fits with the vaccine containing only spike. Comparing responses between vaccine doses or regimens was not something the study was powered to do. Substantial breadth of spike-specific CD8+ and CD4+ T cell responses was reported after vaccination.

Taken with the paper, the label for treatment or condition translates to: around 19 received Ad26.COV2.S at low or high dose, single or two shots; 5 received placebo; per-sample allocation not given. For vaccine and placebo recipients, the sequenced repertoires came from samples collected on day 63 after the first injection. Between 29 July and 7 August 2020, Cohort 1b enrolled 25 adults aged 18-55 years at one site in Boston, USA. Ad26.COV2.S was a replication-incompetent adenovirus type 26 vector expressing a prefusion-stabilized SARS-CoV-2 spike protein from the original Wuhan strain. The immunoSEQ Assay was the method used to sequence TCRbeta CDR3 regions. After extraction, genomic DNA underwent amplification by bias-controlled multiplex PCR, followed by high-throughput sequencing. The source study handled its data this way. Collapsing and filtering of sequences were performed to quantify the absolute abundance of each unique TCRbeta CDR3 region. T cell fraction was estimated by normalizing TCRbeta template counts to usable DNA, which was measured by amplifying reference genes present in all nucleated cells. Repertoire TCRs were annotated as SARS-CoV-2-specific when V gene, CDR3 amino acid sequence and J gene were exactly matched to a known reactive TCR set. The reference SARS-CoV-2 TCR set was derived from MIRA and filtered for enrichment in COVID-19-positive ImmuneCODE repertoires, a step that removed public or cross-reactive TCRs. Based on the MIRA antigens, annotated TCRs were further analysed at the level of specific ORF or position within ORF. Depth was the summed frequency of annotated unique rearrangements, while breadth was defined as annotated unique rearrangements over total unique productive rearrangements. Two-sided Wilcoxon rank-sum tests were applied when comparing TCR breadth between groups. Held by TCRdb, this immuneACCESS table contains in-frame sequences only and omits some clones. Under half of the omission traces to an unresolved V gene where checked; the cause of the rest is unknown. Clone size and V and J calls were adopted from that table, with D and trimming inferred from the DNA. The sample records roughly 350,000 clones, 85% to 90% of which are singletons. Jointly, the top ten make up approximately 4.5% of the sample.

Of note for this clone: Its antigen is not yet known. Per-base qualities were not stored, and no clone one base away is much larger.

This sequence originates from a person aged 18-65 years who received the Ad26.COV2.S COVID-19 vaccine or a placebo. The material sequenced was peripheral blood, taken in a trial of Ad26.COV2.S vaccine versus placebo.

The CDR3 sequence is CASSTRTSGSPGVRYEQYF. Here is the DNA: TGCGCCAGCAGCACACGGACTAGCGGGAGCCCTGGTGTACGCTACGAGCAGTACTTC. The chain uses TRBV5-1 and TRBJ2-7; TRBD2 lines up with 13 middle nucleotides. Ends trimmed: V by 4 bases, J by 3 bases; bases unmatched to a gene: 16. Including cysteine and phenylalanine, the CDR3 has 19 amino acids. Only the CDR3 region is kept as DNA, spanning 57 bases read in frame from base 1. CDR1 and CDR2 were assigned from the germline V gene as SGHRS and YFSETQ.